Included here is one TCR beta chain sequence, with context. Its antigen remains undetermined. The V end gives up 1 base and the J end 2 bases, leaving 5 bases in the junction not matched to a gene. CDR1 SGHVS and CDR2 FQNEAQ were looked up in the germline V gene. CDR3 length: 16 amino acids, cysteine to phenylalanine. Of all the DNA, just the CDR3 is kept, 48 bases in frame from base 1. The record originates from a study of cytomegalovirus exposure and HLA in healthy donors (dated by TCRdb to 2016 to 2017). About the investigation overall: In an earlier analysis of fewer than 750 of the donors, roughly 300 Gb of sequence data and 100 million or so unique TCR beta sequences from 150 million to 200 million T cells were reported. Approximately 300 gigabases of sequencing data and tens of millions of unique TCR sequences were included in an early release covering roughly 600 HLA-typed donors. Alongside the repertoire data, information on donor age, sex, ethnicity and CMV serostatus was compiled. All discovery cohort repertoires had been generated on a single sequencing platform. The aim of the study was to test whether cataloging public T cell receptors could identify signatures of past pathogen exposure. Because of strong linkage in the cohort, four to six DR-DQ haplotypes were treated as single units for association and clustering. A later genetic analysis took genome-wide SNP genotypes for about three fifths of the roughly 670 donors and used that subset as a discovery cohort. Typing coverage varied by locus: roughly 620-640 donors for A, B, C, DRB1 and DQB1; under 550 for DQA1; more than 600 for DPA1; roughly 470 for DPB1. In an earlier analysis of 500 to 650 of the donors, high-throughput TCR beta sequencing was used to judge whether each TCR beta V gene segment behaved as functional or pseudogenic. Along with the approximately 620-subject first cohort, a separate validation cohort of over 90 different subjects was used. Among roughly 400 genotyped donors of the cohort, an average of roughly 240,000 unique TCR beta nucleotide sequences were sequenced per donor, roughly a sixth of them non-productive. A later analysis re-examined previously published TCR beta repertoires from about 670 donors and added high-resolution HLA genotyping to investigate patterns of TCR occurrence. Of the roughly 400 genotyped donors, about 80% fell in the genetic ancestry cluster associated with self-reported Caucasian donors. To predict cytomegalovirus infection status, the study combined high-throughput TCR immunosequencing, statistical association of individual TCRs with disease status, and machine learning. Using immunosequencing, the study profiled T cell repertoires from around 680 subjects and related those repertoires to cytomegalovirus serostatus. Rather than using new phenotypic data, the later analysis identified candidate immune exposures from TCR beta sequences and from how often those sequences occurred across donors. Both class I and class II loci were covered by HLA typing, at four-digit resolution. Findings and caveats that apply to the study as a whole: According to a later analysis, most CMV-associated TCR beta chains appeared to be HLA-restricted, and the HLA associations seemed to be driven largely by CMV exposure. The classifier was reported to diagnose cytomegalovirus status with high specificity and sensitivity in both the original cohort and the validation cohort. Roughly uniform sequencing depth across donors was assumed in presence/absence analyses, although this assumption may not hold. A further reported finding was that TCR beta sequences accurately predicted the HLA-A and HLA-B alleles for most subjects in the first cohort. Across donors, most TCR sequences were observed very rarely, whereas some public TCRs were present in many individuals. In a later analysis, TCR association rates were found to vary across HLA loci, with the most associated TCRs seen for DRB1 alleles and the fewest for HLA-C alleles. Because some donors lacked HLA typing at each locus, the association tests relied only on the typed subset. V-gene and J-gene trimming of TCR beta chains was associated with a missense DCLRE1C variant in a later genetic analysis, and the association was replicated in an independent cohort. When HLA alleles, especially DR and DQ, strongly co-occurred, TCR associations were difficult to assign to individual alleles. The authors suggested that the approach could potentially be generalized to other disease states and immunological phenotypes. According to a later genetic analysis, donors in an Asian-associated ancestry cluster had fewer N-insertions in productive TCRs than the approximately 700-donor mean. The sequencing pipeline was judged likely to have produced a cluster of highly shared sequence variants as a technical artifact. The only immune exposure information available for the cohort was CMV serostatus. In a later analysis, HLA-associated TCR beta chains were found to be more clonally expanded and to have lower generation probabilities than equally common non-associated chains. Specific HLA alleles were associated with more than 15,000 TCR beta sequences at a false discovery rate of 0.05 in a later analysis. In vitro tests confirmed that a few of the cytomegalovirus-associated TCR beta chains recognize cytomegalovirus antigens. This cohort had only TCR beta chains sequenced, and the lack of alpha or paired-chain data limited which features could be detected. Linkage disequilibrium might explain the correlated functional status among segregating V segments, but an unknown experimental factor could not be excluded. In an earlier analysis of about 600 of the donors, most TCR beta V segments appeared in productive rearrangements about 87% or about 30% of the time, broadly matching IMGT annotations. Some IMGT-functional V segments, including TRBV6-2 and TRBV6-3, could not be distinguished by the 87-base-pair reads and were therefore excluded. In a later analysis, several top co-occurrence clusters were reported to appear linked to parvovirus B19, influenza, CMV and Epstein-Barr virus. Because counts were too low, fewer than 20 rarely observed V segments, including chromosome 9 orphons, were excluded from the earlier analysis of 500 to 700 of the donors. The study listed 150 to 200 TCR beta chains as associated with cytomegalovirus.

The cohort consisted of more than 650 healthy bone marrow donors. At the time of sampling, every cohort member was nominally healthy, though immune exposures that went unrecorded were likely present. The donor was CMV seropositive and belonged to the group of about 290 seropositive cohort members. A peripheral blood sample was collected from each donor, and TCR beta sequencing was performed on peripheral blood mononuclear cells. The Qiagen DNeasy Blood Extraction Kit was used to extract genomic DNA from the blood cell samples. To prepare the library, the immunoSEQ multiplex PCR assay was applied. The multiplex PCR relied on a mix of 60 forward primers for TCR Vbeta segments and 13 reverse primers for TCR Jbeta segments. A multiplex PCR assay on genomic DNA amplified the CDR3 region of rearranged TCR beta genes. The amplified TCR beta libraries were sequenced on the Illumina HiSeq System as 87-base-pair reads. The authors' pipeline ran thus. Across the roughly 640 repertoires, a later analysis counted approximately 83 million unique TCR beta chains, approximately 12 million of which were shared by at least two donors. A nearest-neighbor algorithm error-corrected the raw reads and collapsed the reads into unique sequences, merging closely related sequences to remove PCR and sequencing errors. V, D and J gene segments were assigned by aligning CDR3 sequences to IMGT reference sequences. For a sequence to be retained, a match of at least six nucleotides was required to both a V gene segment and a J gene segment. Rearrangements were classified as productive when the CDR3 lacked stop codons and remained in frame with V and J, and all other rearrangements were classified as non-productive. Following IMGT convention, CDR3 was defined as the stretch from the second conserved V-encoded cysteine to the conserved J-encoded phenylalanine. Sequences without an unambiguous match to a single V gene segment were excluded from the earlier analysis of a few hundred of the donors. In an earlier analysis of some 590 of the donors, a V segment was called functional when productive rearrangements were above 56.7%, and segregating when the standard deviation between donors exceeded 5%. To diagnose cytomegalovirus status from the catalog of TCR beta chain sequences, a statistical classification framework was built. V and J gene assignment, in a later analysis, came from comparing TCR nucleotide sequences with IMGT/GENE-DB human TR gene sequences. In a later analysis, CDR3 sequences and most-parsimonious VDJ recombination scenarios were assigned using the TCRdist pipeline. In a later analysis, each TCR beta chain was defined by its CDR3 amino acid sequence together with its V-gene family, and reads lacking a unique V-gene family were excluded. As a way to deal with suspected cross-contamination and a sequencing artifact, a later analysis dropped roughly 620 nucleotide sequences that were highly shared and had low generation probability. In a later analysis, a clonal expansion index for each public chain was calculated from normalized within-repertoire ranks of inferred template counts. A later analysis computed generation probabilities with a VDJ recombination model fitted to out-of-frame rearrangements, and checked the results against IGoR. In a later analysis, TCR-TCR, TCR-HLA and TCR-CMV co-occurrence was scored with hypergeometric tests, and a repertoire-size bias correction was applied to TCR pairs. In a later analysis, false discovery rates were estimated by permuting HLA or CMV assignments 20 times. In a later analysis, co-occurring TCRs were grouped using DBSCAN, and TCRdist sequence similarity was added for clustering within HLA-allele-positive subsets. Repertoires with fewer than 30,000 or more than 120,000 public chains, plus five repertoires with anomalous nucleotide sharing, were excluded from co-occurrence clustering. TCRdb obtained this table from immuneACCESS and retained in-frame rearrangements with V and J assigned. These tables miss some clones; where compared with another copy, unresolved V genes account for less than half of the shortfall, and the remainder is unexplained. V and J calls and clone size are those listed in that table; D and trimming were worked out from the DNA. The sample has approximately 72,000 clones on record. The ten largest account for less than 5.5% of the sample.

The specimen sequenced was PBMCs. This receptor was identified in a middle-aged woman in good health and CMV-seropositive. The rearranged chain carries TRBV7-8 and TRBJ2-1; TRBD2 fits 7 bases in the junction. The DNA sequence is given as TGTGCCAGCAGCTTAGGCGGCGCGGGAGCCTACAATGAGCAGTTCTTC. This codes for CASSLGGAGAYNEQFF.